The sequence of this T cell receptor (beta chain) was determined in a study of blood T cell repertoires in COVID-19. CDR1 is PRHDT, CDR2 FYEKMQ, per germline (reference sequence). This CDR3 comprises 15 residues. J gave up 4 bases and V 5 bases, and 5 bases lay outside the gene matches. Here immunoSEQ multiplex PCR was the method, and the copy in TCRdb shows in-frame clones only, minus some. The table has nearly 400,000 clones, 89% seen once. The sequenced material came from PBMCs or T cells enriched from blood (not recorded which). The chain recombines TRBV13 with TRBJ1-4, with 9 bases that match TRBD1. This receptor was taken from a woman aged 25 to 39 who had recovered from COVID-19. Here the CDR3 reads CASSPGTGFNEKLFF. The CDR3 DNA reads as TGTGCCAGCAGCCCCGGGACAGGGTTTAATGAAAAACTGTTTTTT.